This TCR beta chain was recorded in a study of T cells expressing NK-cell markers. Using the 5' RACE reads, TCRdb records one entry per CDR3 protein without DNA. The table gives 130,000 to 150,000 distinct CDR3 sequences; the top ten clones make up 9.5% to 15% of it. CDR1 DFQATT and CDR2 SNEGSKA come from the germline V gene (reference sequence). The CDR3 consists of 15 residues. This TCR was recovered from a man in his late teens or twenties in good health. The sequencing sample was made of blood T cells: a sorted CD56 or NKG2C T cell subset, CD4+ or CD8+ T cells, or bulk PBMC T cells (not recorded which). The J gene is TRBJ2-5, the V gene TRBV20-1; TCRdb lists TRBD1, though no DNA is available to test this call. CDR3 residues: CSAGGPLNPSETQYF.